This T cell receptor (beta chain) is from a study of blood T cell repertoires in COVID-19. Germline values: CDR1 ENHRY, CDR2 SYGVKD. The CDR3 loop spans 15 amino acids. V shed 3 bases and J 2 bases; nucleotides not matched to a gene: 5. Sequencing used immunoSEQ multiplex PCR; TCRdb keeps in-frame clones, though not all of them. This table holds 390,000 or so clones, around 89% found once. The chain is built from TRBV10-3 and TRBJ2-3; 7 bases fit TRBD2. Sequenced: PBMCs or T cells enriched from blood (not recorded which). The clonotype originates from a man aged 18 to 29 who had recovered from COVID-19. The DNA for the CDR3 is TGTGCCATCAGTGATGGGCGGGGGAACACAGATACGCAGTATTTT. It translates to CAISDGRGNTDTQYF.